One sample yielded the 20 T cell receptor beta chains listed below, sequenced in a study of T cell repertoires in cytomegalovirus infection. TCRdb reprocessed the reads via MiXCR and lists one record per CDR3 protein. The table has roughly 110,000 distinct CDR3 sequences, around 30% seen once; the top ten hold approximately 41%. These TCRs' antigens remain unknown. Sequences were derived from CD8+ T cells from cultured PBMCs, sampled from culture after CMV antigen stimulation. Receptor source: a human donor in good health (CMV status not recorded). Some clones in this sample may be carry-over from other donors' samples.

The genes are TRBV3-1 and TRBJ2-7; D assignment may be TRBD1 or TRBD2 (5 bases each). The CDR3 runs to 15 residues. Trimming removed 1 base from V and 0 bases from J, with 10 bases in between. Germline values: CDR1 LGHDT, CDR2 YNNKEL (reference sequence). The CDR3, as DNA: TGTGCCAGCAGCCAAGGAGCCGGGACCTCCTACGAGCAGTACTTC. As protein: CASSQGAGTSYEQYF.

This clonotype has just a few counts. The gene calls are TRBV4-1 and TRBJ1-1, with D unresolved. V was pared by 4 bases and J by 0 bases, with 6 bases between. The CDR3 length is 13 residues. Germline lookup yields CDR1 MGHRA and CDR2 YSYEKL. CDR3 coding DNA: TGCGCCAGCAGCCGGCAAATGAACACTGAAGCTTTCTTT. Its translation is CASSRQMNTEAFF.

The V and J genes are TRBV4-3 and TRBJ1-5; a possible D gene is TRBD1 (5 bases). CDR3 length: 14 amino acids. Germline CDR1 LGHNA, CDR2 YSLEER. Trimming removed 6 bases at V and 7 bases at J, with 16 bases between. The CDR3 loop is CASSWGVGWQPQHF. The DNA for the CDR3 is TGCGCCAGCAGTTGGGGGGTGGGTTGGCAGCCCCAGCATTTT.

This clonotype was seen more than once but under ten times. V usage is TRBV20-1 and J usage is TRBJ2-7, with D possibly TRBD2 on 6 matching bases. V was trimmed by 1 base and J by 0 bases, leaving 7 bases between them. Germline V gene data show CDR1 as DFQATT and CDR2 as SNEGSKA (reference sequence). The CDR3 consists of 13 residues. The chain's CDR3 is CSARGTISYEQYF. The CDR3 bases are TGCAGTGCTAGAGGGACTATCTCCTACGAGCAGTACTTC.

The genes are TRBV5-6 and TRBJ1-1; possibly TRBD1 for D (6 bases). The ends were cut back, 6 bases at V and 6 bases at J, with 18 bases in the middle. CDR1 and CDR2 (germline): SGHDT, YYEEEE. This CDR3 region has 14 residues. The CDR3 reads CASTWGPSGAEAFF. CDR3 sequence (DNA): TGTGCCAGCACTTGGGGGCCATCAGGAGCTGAAGCTTTCTTT.

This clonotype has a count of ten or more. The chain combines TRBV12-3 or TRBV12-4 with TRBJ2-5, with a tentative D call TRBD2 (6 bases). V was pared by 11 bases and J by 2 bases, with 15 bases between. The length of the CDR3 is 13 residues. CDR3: CAPNSGEQETQYF. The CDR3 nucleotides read TGTGCCCCCAATTCGGGGGAGCAAGAGACCCAGTACTTC.

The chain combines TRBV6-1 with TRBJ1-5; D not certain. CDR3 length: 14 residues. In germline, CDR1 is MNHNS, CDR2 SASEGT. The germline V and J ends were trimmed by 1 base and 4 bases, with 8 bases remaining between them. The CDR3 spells CASSEVTWNQPQHF. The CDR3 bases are TGTGCCAGCAGTGAAGTTACTTGGAATCAGCCCCAGCATTTT.

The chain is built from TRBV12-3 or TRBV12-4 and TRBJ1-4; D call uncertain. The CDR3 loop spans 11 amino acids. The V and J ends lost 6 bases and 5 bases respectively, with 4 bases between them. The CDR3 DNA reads TGTGCCAGCAGCATCAATGAAAAACTGTTTTTT. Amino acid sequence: CASSINEKLFF.

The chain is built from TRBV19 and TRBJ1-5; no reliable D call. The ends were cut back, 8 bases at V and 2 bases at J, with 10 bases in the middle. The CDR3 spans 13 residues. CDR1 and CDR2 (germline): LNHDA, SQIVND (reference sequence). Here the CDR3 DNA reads TGTGCCAGTCAATTCTCTGGCAATCAGCCCCAGCATTTT. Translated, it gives CASQFSGNQPQHF.

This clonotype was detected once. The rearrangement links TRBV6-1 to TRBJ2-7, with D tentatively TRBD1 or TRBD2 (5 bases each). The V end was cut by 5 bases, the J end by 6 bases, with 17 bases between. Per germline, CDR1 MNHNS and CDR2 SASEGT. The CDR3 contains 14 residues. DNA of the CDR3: TGTGCCAGCAGTTCAGGGAGCGCTTCCGGCGAGCAGTACTTC. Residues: CASSSGSASGEQYF.

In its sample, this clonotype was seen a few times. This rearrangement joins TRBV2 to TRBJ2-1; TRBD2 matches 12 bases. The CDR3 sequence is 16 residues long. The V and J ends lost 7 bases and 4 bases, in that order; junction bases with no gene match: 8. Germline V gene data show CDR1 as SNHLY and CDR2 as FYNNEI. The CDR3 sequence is CASIPTSGGLYNEQFF. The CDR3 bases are TGTGCCAGCATACCGACTAGCGGGGGCCTTTACAATGAGCAGTTCTTC.

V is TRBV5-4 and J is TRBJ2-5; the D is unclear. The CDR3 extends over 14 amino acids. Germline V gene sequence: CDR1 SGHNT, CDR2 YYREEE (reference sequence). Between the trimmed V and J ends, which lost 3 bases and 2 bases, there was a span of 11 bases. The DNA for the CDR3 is TGTGCCAGCAGCTCTCCGACCTTGCAAGAGACCCAGTACTTC. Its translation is CASSSPTLQETQYF.

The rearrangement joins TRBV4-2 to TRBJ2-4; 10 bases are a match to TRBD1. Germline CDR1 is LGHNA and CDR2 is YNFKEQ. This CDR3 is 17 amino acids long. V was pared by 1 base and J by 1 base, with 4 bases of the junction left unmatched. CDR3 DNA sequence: TGTGCCAGCAGCCAAGTGGGGACAGGGGATGCCAAAAACATTCAGTACTTC. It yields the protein CASSQVGTGDAKNIQYF.

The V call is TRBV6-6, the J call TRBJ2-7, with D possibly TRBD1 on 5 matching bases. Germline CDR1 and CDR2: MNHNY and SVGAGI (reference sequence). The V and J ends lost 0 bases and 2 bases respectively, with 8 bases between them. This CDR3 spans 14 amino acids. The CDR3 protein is CASSYSAGTYEQYF. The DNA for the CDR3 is TGTGCCAGCAGTTACTCAGCAGGGACCTACGAGCAGTACTTC.

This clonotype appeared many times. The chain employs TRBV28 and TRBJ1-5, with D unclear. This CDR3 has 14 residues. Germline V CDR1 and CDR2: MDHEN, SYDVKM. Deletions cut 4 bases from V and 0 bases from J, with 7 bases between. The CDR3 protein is CASSSLNSNQPQHF. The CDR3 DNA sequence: TGTGCCAGCAGTTCCCTAAATAGCAATCAGCCCCAGCATTTT. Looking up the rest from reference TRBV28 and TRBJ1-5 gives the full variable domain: DVKVTQSSRYLVKRTGEKVFLECVQDMDHENMFWYRQDPGLGLRLIYFSYDVKMKEKGDIPEGYSVSREKKERFSLILESASTNQTSMYLCASSSLNSNQPQHFGDGTRLSIL.

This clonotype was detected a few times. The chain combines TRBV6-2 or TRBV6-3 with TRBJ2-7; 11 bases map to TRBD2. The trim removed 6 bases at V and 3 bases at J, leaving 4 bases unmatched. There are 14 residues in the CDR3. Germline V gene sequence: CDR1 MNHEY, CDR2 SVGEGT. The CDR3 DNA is TGTGCCAGCAGCGCCGGGACTAGCGGCTACGAGCAGTACTTC. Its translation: CASSAGTSGYEQYF.

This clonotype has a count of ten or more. The CDR3 region is CASSQDLGDTQYF. CDR3 in DNA: TGTGCCAGCAGCCAAGATTTAGGAGATACGCAGTATTTT. The gene calls are TRBV3-1 and TRBJ2-3; no definite D call. This CDR3 has 13 residues. Between the trimmed V and J ends, which lost 0 bases and 5 bases, there was a span of 6 bases. Per the germline V gene, CDR1 is LGHDT and CDR2 is YNNKEL (reference sequence).

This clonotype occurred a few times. The CDR3 DNA reads TGTGCCAGCAGCTTTGGCGGACTGAACTATATTGCCTACGAGCAGTACTTC. Encoded protein: CASSFGGLNYIAYEQYF. V is TRBV7-2 and J is TRBJ2-7; tentatively, D is TRBD2 (5 bases). V shed 3 bases and J shed 2 bases, with 20 bases lying between them. Per germline, CDR1 SGHTA and CDR2 FQGNSA. This CDR3 comprises 17 residues.

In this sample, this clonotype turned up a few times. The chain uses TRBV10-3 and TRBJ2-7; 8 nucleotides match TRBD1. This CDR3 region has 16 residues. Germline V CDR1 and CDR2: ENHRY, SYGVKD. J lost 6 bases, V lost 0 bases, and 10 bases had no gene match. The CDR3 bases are TGTGCCATCAGTGAGTCGGGTGGCAGGGGGCCTCTCGAGCAGTACTTC. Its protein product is CAISESGGRGPLEQYF.

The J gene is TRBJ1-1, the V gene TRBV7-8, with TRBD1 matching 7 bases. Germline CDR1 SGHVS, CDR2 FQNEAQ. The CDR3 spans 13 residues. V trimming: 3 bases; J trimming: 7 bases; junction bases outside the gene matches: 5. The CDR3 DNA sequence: TGTGCCAGCAGCTTTGACAGGGTTATTGAAGCTTTCTTT. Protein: CASSFDRVIEAFF.